Listed below are T cell receptor beta chains from one sample, sequenced in a study of vaccination and CD4 T cells after COVID-19. These receptors have no identified antigens. TCRdb independently ran MiXCR on the PCR reads; one entry per CDR3 protein. The sample carries nearly 25,000 distinct CDR3 sequences, less than 40% recorded once. The sequences come from CD4+ T cells from blood, cultured in vitro, collected about 7 months after SARS-CoV-2 vaccination. The receptors derive from a human donor who had recovered from COVID-19. CDR3s include the opening cysteine and the closing phenylalanine or tryptophan. The D gene is left open where the match is weak. Expanded clones get a size class; other rows say once, few or many, or leave the size out.

clone size	V gene	D gene	J gene	CDR3 DNA	CDR3 protein
few	TRBV5-4	TRBD2	TRBJ2-3	TGTGCCAGCAGCATTAGACTAGCGGGACCCACAGATACGCAGTATTTT	CASSIRLAGPTDTQYF
few	TRBV6-1	TRBD2	TRBJ2-7	TGTGCCAGCAGTCGGGAGGGTCCGGAGCAGTACTTC	CASSREGPEQYF
-	TRBV4-2	-	TRBJ2-5	TGTGCCAGCAGCAGACTGGGGGAGACCCAGTACTTC	CASSRLGETQYF
-	TRBV20-1	-	TRBJ1-5	TGCAGTGCTAGAAAAAGGACAGATACAAATCAGCCCCAGCATTTT	CSARKRTDTNQPQHF
-	TRBV28	TRBD1	TRBJ1-2	TGTGCCAGCAGCCGTCCGGGACAGGGGTATGGCTACACCTTC	CASSRPGQGYGYTF
-	TRBV6-1	-	TRBJ1-6	TGTGCCAGCAGTGAAGGTGCCGCTGGAGGTTCACCCCTCCACTTT	CASSEGAAGGSPLHF
-	TRBV6-1	-	TRBJ2-3	TGTGCCAGCCAGGTCAAAGGGGGGACTTACACAGATACGCAGTATTTT	CASQVKGGTYTDTQYF
few	TRBV7-9	-	TRBJ1-2	TGTGCCAGCAGCCACCTCGACCGATCTAACTATGGCTACACCTTC	CASSHLDRSNYGYTF
few	TRBV19	-	TRBJ1-5	TGTGCCAGTAGGGGGTCCCTCAATCAGCCCCAGCATTTT	CASRGSLNQPQHF
-	TRBV4-2	TRBD1	TRBJ2-6	TGTGCCAGCAGCCGCAAGTTGTCTCGGGACAGGCCACGCTCTGGGGCCAACGTCCTGACTTTC	CASSRKLSRDRPRSGANVLTF
-	TRBV25-1	-	TRBJ2-5	TGTGCCAGCAGTGAGTCCTTGTACCAAGAGACCCAGTACTTC	CASSESLYQETQYF
few	TRBV6-5	-	TRBJ1-6	TGTGCCAGCAGTTCCCCGGGCAGTTCAAATTCACCCCTCCACTTT	CASSSPGSSNSPLHF
-	TRBV4-2	-	TRBJ2-2	TGTGCCAGCAGCCAAGAGGGCAGGGAGACCGGGGAGCTGTTTTTT	CASSQEGRETGELFF
few	TRBV7-9	TRBD2	TRBJ2-1	TGTGCCAGCAGGGGGACCGGGACTAGCGCTGAGCAGTTCTTC	CASRGTGTSAEQFF
few	TRBV12-2	-	TRBJ2-3	TGTGCAAGTCGTCCCATGTGGGTCGCCCGCACAGATACGCAGTATTTT	CASRPMWVARTDTQYF
few	TRBV7-9	-	TRBJ1-6	TGTGCCAGCAGCTTGGACCCCGGGACCCAAAATTCACCCCTCCACTTT	CASSLDPGTQNSPLHF
few	TRBV5-1	-	TRBJ2-1	TGCGCCAGCAGCTGGGTGACTACTGGGATGCGTGAGCAGTTCTTC	CASSWVTTGMREQFF
-	TRBV7-9	-	TRBJ2-6	TGTGCCAGCAGTTTTTCCTCTGGGGCCAACGTCCTGACTTTC	CASSFSSGANVLTF
-	TRBV20-1	TRBD1	TRBJ2-1	TGCAGTGCCTATACCGGGACAGGGAGGGGGCAGTTCTTC	CSAYTGTGRGQFF
-	TRBV12-3/TRBV12-4	-	TRBJ2-3	TGTGCCAGCAGCCAGGACCGACTGGATACGCAGTATTTT	CASSQDRLDTQYF
medium-sized	TRBV19	TRBD1	TRBJ2-7	TGTGCCAGCGGGACAGGGGGTCCCGAGCAGTACTTC	CASGTGGPEQYF
-	TRBV20-1	-	TRBJ2-1	TGCAGTGCTAGTCGGCCGCACAATGAGCAGTTCTTC	CSASRPHNEQFF
few	TRBV4-3	-	TRBJ1-1	TGCGCCAGCAGCCAAGAAACGAGGAGCACTGAAGCTTTCTTT	CASSQETRSTEAFF
-	TRBV27	-	TRBJ2-2	TGTGCCACCCTGAAGGACAGAAACACCGGGGAGCTGTTTTTT	CATLKDRNTGELFF
-	TRBV7-9	-	TRBJ1-1	TGTGCCAGCAGCTCGGGGGGGCGATCAACTGAAGCTTTCTTT	CASSSGGRSTEAFF
few	TRBV24-1	-	TRBJ2-5	TGTGCCACCAGTTTGGGAGGGGACAGGCTTCAAGAGACCCAGTACTTC	CATSLGGDRLQETQYF
-	TRBV6-1	-	TRBJ1-5	TGTGCCAGCAGTGAAAGGAGCAGGGTGAGTGTCCCCCAGCATTTT	CASSERSRVSVPQHF
few	TRBV6-1	-	TRBJ1-1	TGTGCCAGCAGTAGGGACGGAGGCACTGAAGCTTTCTTT	CASSRDGGTEAFF
-	TRBV7-9	-	TRBJ2-5	TGTGCCAGCAGCTTAGTGGCGGGTTGGGTGGAGACCCAGTACTTC	CASSLVAGWVETQYF
few	TRBV6-1	TRBD1	TRBJ2-1	TGTGCCAGCAGTCCTCGACAGGGGAGCTCCTACAATGAGCAGTTCTTC	CASSPRQGSSYNEQFF
-	TRBV5-4	-	TRBJ2-7	TGTGCCAGCAGCTTGGACAGCCACGAGCAGTACTTC	CASSLDSHEQYF